The clone carrying this T cell receptor (beta chain) was counted at least ten times. What it recognizes is unknown. A read error is possible here, since a much larger clone lies one base away. TCRdb reprocessed the multiplex PCR reads with MiXCR, giving one entry per CDR3 protein. The sample shows 14,000 or so distinct CDR3 sequences, roughly 52% of them seen only once. These data belong to a study of breast tumors, draining lymph nodes, adjacent tissues. The CDR3 consists of 18 residues. V lost 2 bases, J lost 4 bases, and 23 bases lay in between. CDR1 is SGHAT and CDR2 is FQNNGV in the germline V gene. Study-wide results and caveats: Tumor and nontumor repertoires were significantly more similar in luminal-like than in basal-like breast cancer. Most tumor T cells seemingly derive from lymph node, then expand in tumor.

Sequencing was done on a sample of tumor-adjacent breast tissue. The TCR originated in a female donor with breast cancer. Some clones in this sample may be carry-over from other donors' samples. The chain couples TRBV11-2 to TRBJ1-2; no reliable D call. CDR3 nucleotides: TGTGCCAGCAGCTTAATCTCTGCGGCCCCTGAACGGGGCTATGGCTACACCTTC. This codes for CASSLISAAPERGYGYTF.